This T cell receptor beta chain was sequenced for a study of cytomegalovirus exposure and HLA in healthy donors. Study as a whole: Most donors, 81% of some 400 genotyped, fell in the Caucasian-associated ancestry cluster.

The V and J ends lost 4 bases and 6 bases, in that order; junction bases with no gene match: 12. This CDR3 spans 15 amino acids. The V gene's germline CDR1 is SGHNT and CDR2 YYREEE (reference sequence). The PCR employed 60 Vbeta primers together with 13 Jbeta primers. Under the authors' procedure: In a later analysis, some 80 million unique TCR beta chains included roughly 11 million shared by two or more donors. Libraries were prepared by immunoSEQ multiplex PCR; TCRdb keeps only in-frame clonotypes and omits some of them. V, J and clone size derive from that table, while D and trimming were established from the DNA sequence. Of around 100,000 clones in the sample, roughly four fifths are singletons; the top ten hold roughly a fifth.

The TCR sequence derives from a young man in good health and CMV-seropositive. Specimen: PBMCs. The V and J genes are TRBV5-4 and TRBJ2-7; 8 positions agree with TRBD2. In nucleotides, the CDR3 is TGTGCCAGCAGCCGAGGGGTAGCGGGGAATTCCGAGCAGTACGTC. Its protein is CASSRGVAGNSEQYV.